Each of the 10 T cell receptor beta chains below was sequenced from the same sample in a study of OX40 agonist ivuxolimab in advanced cancers. The table came from immunoSEQ multiplex PCR; TCRdb's copy has only in-frame clones and leaves some out. The table lists around 20,000 clones, about 87% of them singletons. Specimen: CD4+ or CD8+ T cells sorted from blood, collected in a trial of the OX40 agonist ivuxolimab. The origin of the receptors is an adult with an advanced solid tumor such as melanoma, head and neck, liver or kidney cancer.

The chain employs TRBV7-9 and TRBJ1-2; possible D gene TRBD1, 5 bases. V lost 2 bases to trimming and J lost 1 base, with 11 bases between them. In germline, CDR1 is SEHNR, CDR2 FQNEAQ (reference sequence). This CDR3 is 15 amino acids long. The CDR3, as DNA: TGTGCCAGCAGCTTAACAAGGGACGGTAACTATGGCTACACCTTC. It translates to CASSLTRDGNYGYTF.

This clone was detected once. This chain connects TRBV5-6 to TRBJ1-2; 10 positions agree with TRBD1. Per germline, CDR1 SGHDT and CDR2 YYEEEE. CDR3 length: 14 amino acids. V was pared by 4 bases and J by 4 bases, with 4 bases of the junction left unmatched. The CDR3 spells CASSIGTGAYGYTF. DNA of the CDR3: TGTGCCAGCAGCATAGGGACAGGGGCCTATGGCTACACCTTC.

The V gene is TRBV27, the J gene TRBJ2-1; D remains ambiguous. This CDR3 comprises 13 residues. Trimming cost V 5 bases and J 10 bases, with 15 bases left between them. CDR1 is MNHEY and CDR2 is SMNVEV in the germline V gene (reference sequence). The CDR3 is CASSPTLESEQFF. The CDR3 DNA sequence: TGTGCCAGCAGTCCCACCCTAGAGAGCGAGCAGTTCTTC.

This clone was recorded once. The sample contains more than one DNA sequence encoding this CDR3. The CDR3 sequence is CASSLAPPNTEAFF. In nucleotides, the CDR3 is TGCGCCAGCAGCTTGGCCCCCCCGAACACTGAAGCTTTCTTT. This chain uses TRBV5-1 with TRBJ1-1; the D is unclear. The CDR3 covers 14 residues. Germline CDR1 reads SGHRS; CDR2 reads YFSETQ. Trimming cost V 0 bases and J 1 base, with 7 bases left between them.

The genes are TRBV29-1 and TRBJ1-4; D perhaps matches TRBD1 (6 bases). This CDR3 contains 12 residues. V was clipped by 7 bases and J by 3 bases, with 9 bases between them. Germline-derived CDR1 and CDR2 are SQVTM and ANQGSEA. The CDR3 region has the DNA TGCAGCGCTGGACAGTCTAATGAAAAACTGTTTTTT. This encodes CSAGQSNEKLFF.

This clone has a single count. The rearrangement uses TRBV5-1 and TRBJ1-1; a possible D gene is TRBD1 (6 bases). This CDR3 is built from 15 residues. The germline CDR1 and CDR2 sequences are SGHRS and YFSETQ. V lost 0 bases and J lost 1, with 10 bases in between. For the CDR3, the DNA is TGCGCCAGCAGCTTGGTAGGGGGGCCGAACACTGAAGCTTTCTTT. Amino acid sequence: CASSLVGGPNTEAFF.

In nucleotides, the CDR3 is TGTGCCAGCAGCCCTCGGGGGGGCGGGGGCTTGACCGGGGAGCTGTTTTTT. Its protein product is CASSPRGGGGLTGELFF. V is TRBV9 and J is TRBJ2-2; 8 nucleotides match TRBD2. The CDR3 sequence is 17 residues long. Germline assignment: CDR1 SGDLS and CDR2 YYNGEE. After removal of 4 bases from V and 5 bases from J, the junction contained 13 bases not matched to a gene.

The chain carries TRBV2 and TRBJ2-1; the D is unclear. Deletions cut 2 bases from V and 6 bases from J, with 2 bases between. The germline gives CDR1 SNHLY, CDR2 FYNNEI. The CDR3 length is 11 residues. The CDR3 region is CASSELNEQFF. CDR3 nucleotides: TGTGCCAGCAGTGAACTCAATGAGCAGTTCTTC.

The J gene is TRBJ1-6, the V gene TRBV10-3; 9 bases line up with TRBD1. Trimming removed 4 bases from V and 6 bases from J; junction bases left unmatched: 4. The CDR3 totals 15 residues. In germline, CDR1 is ENHRY, CDR2 SYGVKD. The CDR3: CAISGDRVVNSPLHF. In nucleotides, the CDR3 is TGTGCCATCAGTGGGGACAGGGTGGTTAATTCACCCCTCCACTTT.

CDR3 sequence: CASNAGGANVLTF. The CDR3 bases are TGTGCCAGCAACGCTGGGGGGGCCAACGTCCTGACTTTC. J is TRBJ2-6 and V is TRBV6-5; no definite D call. The V end was cut by 7 bases, the J end by 4 bases, with 8 bases between. The CDR3 runs to 13 residues. Germline V gives CDR1 MNHEY, CDR2 SVGAGI.